One T cell receptor (beta chain) is described in this entry. The antigen is unknown. This record comes from a study of PD-1 blockade in mismatch repair-deficient tumors. Points from the study as a whole: Tumor-resident clones, often absent from pretreatment blood, expanded after pembrolizumab and then contracted.

Here immunoSEQ multiplex PCR was the method, and the copy in TCRdb shows in-frame clones only, minus some. The sample records fewer than 45,000 clones, 70% to 90% being singletons. All patients were mismatch repair deficient, assessed by either PCR or immunohistochemistry. Germline V gives CDR1 SGHAT, CDR2 FQNNGV. V was cut by 7 bases and J by 6 bases, with 17 bases left in between. The CDR3 runs 14 residues. The sequences come from peripheral blood, collected around 76 weeks after starting pembrolizumab. This receptor was taken from an adult with mismatch repair-deficient cancer. This chain connects TRBV11-2 to TRBJ2-3; D is ambiguous. CDR3 residues: CASTSGVFRDTQYF. The CDR3 nucleotides read TGTGCCAGCACCTCCGGCGTGTTTAGGGATACGCAGTATTTT.